This paragraph reports one TCR beta chain. What it recognizes is unknown. The sample is drawn from a study of cytomegalovirus exposure and HLA in healthy donors. Study overall: A prior study identified 120 million or so unique TCR beta sequences from 180 million or so T cells.

CDR1 is MGHDK and CDR2 is SYGVNS in the germline V gene. V lost 5 bases and J lost 8; bases outside the gene matches: 8. The CDR3 length is 13 residues. Study-wide points: Available immune exposure information was restricted to CMV serostatus only. As confirmed in vitro, a few CMV-associated chains were specific for CMV antigens. Analysis was carried out at a later point, and it linked a missense DCLRE1C variant to TCR beta V- and J-gene trimming.

Primers for the PCR totalled 60 Vbeta and 13 Jbeta. The protocol was immunoSEQ multiplex PCR, while the TCRdb copy is restricted to in-frame clones and leaves out a portion. The sample has 120,000 or so clones, roughly 77% seen once. Sequencing was carried out using PBMCs. The TCR comes from a man between 18 and 35 years old in good health and CMV-seronegative. The V and J genes are TRBV25-1 and TRBJ1-1, with TRBD1 identical over 7 bases. Here the CDR3 DNA reads TGTGCCAGCAGTCGGGACAGCCTGGGGGAAGCTTTCTTT. Protein sequence: CASSRDSLGEAFF.